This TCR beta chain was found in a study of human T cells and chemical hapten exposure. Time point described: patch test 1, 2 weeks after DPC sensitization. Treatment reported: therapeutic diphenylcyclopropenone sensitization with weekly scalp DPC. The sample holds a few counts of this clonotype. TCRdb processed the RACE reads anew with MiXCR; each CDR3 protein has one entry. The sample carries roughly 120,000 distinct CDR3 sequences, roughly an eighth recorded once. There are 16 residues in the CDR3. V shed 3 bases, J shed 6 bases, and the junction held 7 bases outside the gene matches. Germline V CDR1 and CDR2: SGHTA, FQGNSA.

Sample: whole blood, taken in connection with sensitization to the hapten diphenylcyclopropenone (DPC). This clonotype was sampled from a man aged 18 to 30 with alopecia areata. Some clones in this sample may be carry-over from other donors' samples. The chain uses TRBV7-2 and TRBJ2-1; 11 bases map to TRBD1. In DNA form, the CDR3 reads TGTGCCAGCAGCTTGGACAGGGGGCGAACAACCAATGAGCAGTTCTTC. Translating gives CASSLDRGRTTNEQFF.